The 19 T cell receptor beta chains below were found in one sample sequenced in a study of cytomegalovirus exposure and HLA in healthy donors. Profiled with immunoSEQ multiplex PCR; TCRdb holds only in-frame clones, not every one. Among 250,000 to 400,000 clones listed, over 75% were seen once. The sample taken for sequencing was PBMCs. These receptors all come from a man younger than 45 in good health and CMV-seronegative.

CDR3 nucleotides: TGTGCCAGCTCACCAAAACGGGTGACTGCCTACGAGCAGTACTTC. This sequence encodes CASSPKRVTAYEQYF. The chain carries TRBV18 and TRBJ2-7; D is uncertain. Germline assignment: CDR1 KGHSH and CDR2 LQKENI. The CDR3 has 15 amino acids. The V end lost 2 bases, the J end lost 2 bases, and 13 bases lay between the germline ends.

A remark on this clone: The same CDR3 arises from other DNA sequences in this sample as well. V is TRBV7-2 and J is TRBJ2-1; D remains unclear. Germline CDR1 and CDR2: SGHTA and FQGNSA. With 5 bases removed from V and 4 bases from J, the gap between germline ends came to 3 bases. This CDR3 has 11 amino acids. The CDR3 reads CASSPYNEQFF. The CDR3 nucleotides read TGTGCCAGCAGCCCGTACAATGAGCAGTTCTTC. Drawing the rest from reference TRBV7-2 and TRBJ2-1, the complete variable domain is GAGVSQSPSNKVTEKGKDVELRCDPISGHTALYWYRQSLGQGLEFLIYFQGNSAPDKSGLPSDRFSAERTGGSVSTLTIQRTQQEDSAVYLCASSPYNEQFFGPGTRLTVL.

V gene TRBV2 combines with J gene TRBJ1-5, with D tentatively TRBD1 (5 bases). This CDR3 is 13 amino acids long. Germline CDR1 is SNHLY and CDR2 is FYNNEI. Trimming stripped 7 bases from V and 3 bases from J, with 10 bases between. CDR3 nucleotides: TGTGCCAGCACCAGACAGTCCAATCAGCCCCAGCATTTT. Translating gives CASTRQSNQPQHF.

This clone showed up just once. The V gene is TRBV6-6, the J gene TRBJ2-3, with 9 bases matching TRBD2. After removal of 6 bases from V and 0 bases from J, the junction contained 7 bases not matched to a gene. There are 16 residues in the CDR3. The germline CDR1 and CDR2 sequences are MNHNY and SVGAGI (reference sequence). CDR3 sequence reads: CASSSGLARSTDTQYF. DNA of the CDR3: TGTGCCAGCAGCTCCGGACTAGCGAGAAGCACAGATACGCAGTATTTT.

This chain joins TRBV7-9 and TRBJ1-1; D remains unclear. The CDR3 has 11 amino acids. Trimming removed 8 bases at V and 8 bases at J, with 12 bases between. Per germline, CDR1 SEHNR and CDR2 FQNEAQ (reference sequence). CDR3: CASFGEPEAFF. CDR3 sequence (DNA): TGTGCCAGCTTCGGGGAGCCAGAAGCTTTCTTT. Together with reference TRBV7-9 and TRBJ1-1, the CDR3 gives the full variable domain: DTGVSQNPRHKITKRGQNVTFRCDPISEHNRLYWYRQTLGQGPEFLTYFQNEAQLEKSRLLSDRFSAERPKGSFSTLEIQRTEQGDSAMYLCASFGEPEAFFGQGTRLTVV.

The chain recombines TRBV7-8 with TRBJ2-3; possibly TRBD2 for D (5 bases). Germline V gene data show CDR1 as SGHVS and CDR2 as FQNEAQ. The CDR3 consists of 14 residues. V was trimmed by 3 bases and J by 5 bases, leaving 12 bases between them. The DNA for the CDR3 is TGTGCCAGCAGCTTTCGGGGTTCAGTAGATACGCAGTATTTT. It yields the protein CASSFRGSVDTQYF.

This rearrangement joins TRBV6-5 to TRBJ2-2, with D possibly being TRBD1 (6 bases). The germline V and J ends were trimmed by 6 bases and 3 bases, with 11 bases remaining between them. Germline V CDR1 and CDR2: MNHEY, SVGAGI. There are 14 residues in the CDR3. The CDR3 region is CASRTGSDTGELFF. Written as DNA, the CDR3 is TGTGCCAGCAGAACAGGGTCGGACACCGGGGAGCTGTTTTTT.

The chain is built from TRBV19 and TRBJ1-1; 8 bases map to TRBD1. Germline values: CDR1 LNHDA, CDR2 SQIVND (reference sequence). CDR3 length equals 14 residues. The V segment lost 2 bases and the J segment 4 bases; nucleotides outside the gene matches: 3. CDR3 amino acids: CASSIQGAPTEAFF. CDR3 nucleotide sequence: TGTGCCAGTAGTATACAGGGGGCCCCCACTGAAGCTTTCTTT.

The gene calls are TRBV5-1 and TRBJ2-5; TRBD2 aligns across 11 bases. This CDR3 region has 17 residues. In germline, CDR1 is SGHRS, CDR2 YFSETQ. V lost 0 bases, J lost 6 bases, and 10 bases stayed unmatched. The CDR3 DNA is TGCGCCAGCAGCTTGGAAATTAGCGGGGGGGCCGAAAAGACCCAGTACTTC. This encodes CASSLEISGGAEKTQYF.

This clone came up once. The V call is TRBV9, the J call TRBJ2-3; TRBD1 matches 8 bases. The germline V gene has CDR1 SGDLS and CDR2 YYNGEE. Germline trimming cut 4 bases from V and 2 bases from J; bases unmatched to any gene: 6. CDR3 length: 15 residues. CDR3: CASSSRQGSTDTQYF. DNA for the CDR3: TGTGCCAGCAGCTCAAGACAGGGGTCCACAGATACGCAGTATTTT.

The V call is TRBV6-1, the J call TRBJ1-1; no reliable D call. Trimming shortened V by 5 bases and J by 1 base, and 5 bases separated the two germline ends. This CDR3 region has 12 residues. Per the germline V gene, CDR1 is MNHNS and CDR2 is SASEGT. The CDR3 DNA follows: TGTGCCAGCAGTAGACAGAACACTGAAGCTTTCTTT. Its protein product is CASSRQNTEAFF.

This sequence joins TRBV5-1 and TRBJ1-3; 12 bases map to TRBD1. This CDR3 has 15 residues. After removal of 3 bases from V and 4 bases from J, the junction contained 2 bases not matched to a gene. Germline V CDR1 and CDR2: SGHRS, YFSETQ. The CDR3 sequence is CASSSGQGAGNTIYF. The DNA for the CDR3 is TGCGCCAGCAGCTCGGGACAGGGGGCGGGAAACACCATATATTTT.

CDR3 coding DNA: TGTGCTAGTCGCTTATCGCCGGGACAGAGCACAGATACGCAGTATTTT. Its translation is CASRLSPGQSTDTQYF. The chain combines TRBV12-5 with TRBJ2-3; 7 bases match TRBD1. J gave up 0 bases and V 8 bases, and 11 bases lay outside the gene matches. CDR3 length: 16 residues. Germline V gene data show CDR1 as LGHNT and CDR2 as FRNRAP.

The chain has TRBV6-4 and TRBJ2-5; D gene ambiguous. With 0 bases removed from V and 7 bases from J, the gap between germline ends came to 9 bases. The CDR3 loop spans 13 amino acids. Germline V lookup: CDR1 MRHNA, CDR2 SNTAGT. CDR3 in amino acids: CASSDSGEGTQYF. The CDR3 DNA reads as TGTGCCAGCAGTGACTCAGGAGAAGGGACCCAGTACTTC.

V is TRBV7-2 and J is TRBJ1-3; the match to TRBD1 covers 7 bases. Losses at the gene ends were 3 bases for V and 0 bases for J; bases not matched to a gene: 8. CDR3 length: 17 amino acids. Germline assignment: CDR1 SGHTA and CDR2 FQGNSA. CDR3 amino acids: CASSFSGTANSGNTIYF. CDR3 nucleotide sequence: TGTGCCAGCAGCTTTTCCGGGACAGCAAACTCTGGAAACACCATATATTTT.

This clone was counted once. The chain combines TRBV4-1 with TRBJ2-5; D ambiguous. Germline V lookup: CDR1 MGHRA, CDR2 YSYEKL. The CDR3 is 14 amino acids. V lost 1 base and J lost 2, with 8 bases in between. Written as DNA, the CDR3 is TGCGCCAGCAGCCAAGTCAAGCTACAAGAGACCCAGTACTTC. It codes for CASSQVKLQETQYF.

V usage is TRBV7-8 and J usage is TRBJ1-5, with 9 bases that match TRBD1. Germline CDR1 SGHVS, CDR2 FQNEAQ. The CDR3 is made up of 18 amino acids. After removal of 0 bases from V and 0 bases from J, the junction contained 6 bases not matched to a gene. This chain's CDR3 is CASSLAYRTGASNQPQHF. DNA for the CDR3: TGTGCCAGCAGCTTAGCGTACCGGACAGGGGCTAGCAATCAGCCCCAGCATTTT. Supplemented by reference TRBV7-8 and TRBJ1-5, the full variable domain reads GAGVSQSPRYKVAKRGQDVALRCDPISGHVSLFWYQQALGQGPEFLTYFQNEAQLDKSGLPSDRFFAERPEGSVSTLKIQRTQQEDSAVYLCASSLAYRTGASNQPQHFGDGTRLSIL.

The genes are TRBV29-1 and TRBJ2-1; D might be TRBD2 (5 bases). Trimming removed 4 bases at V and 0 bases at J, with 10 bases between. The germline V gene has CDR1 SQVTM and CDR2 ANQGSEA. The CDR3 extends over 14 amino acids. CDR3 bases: TGCAGCGTTGTGCGGGTAAGCTCCTACAATGAGCAGTTCTTC. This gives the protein CSVVRVSSYNEQFF.

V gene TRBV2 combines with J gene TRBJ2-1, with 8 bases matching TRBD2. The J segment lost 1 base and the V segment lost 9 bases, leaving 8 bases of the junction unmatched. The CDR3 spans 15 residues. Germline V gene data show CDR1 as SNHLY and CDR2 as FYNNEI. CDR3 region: CARTLAGPSYNEQFF. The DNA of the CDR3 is TGTGCCAGAACTCTAGCGGGTCCGTCCTACAATGAGCAGTTCTTC.